The present TCR beta chain was sequenced within a study of CD8 T cells in ankylosing spondylitis. Study results and limitations: Some motif variants had been reported before (in reactive arthritis synovial fluid and blood). Within ankylosing spondylitis blood, a TCR beta motif made up of seven to nine highly homologous variants appeared to be characteristic. Disease-associated clones were reportedly significantly overrepresented in matched ankylosing spondylitis synovial fluid.

For this clonotype: Its antigen is currently unknown.

V was pared by 6 bases and J by 4 bases, with 10 bases of the junction left unmatched. The CDR3 extends over 16 amino acids. Germline CDR1 and CDR2: SGHVS and FNYEAQ. Using its own MiXCR run on the 5' RACE reads, TCRdb lists one record per CDR3 protein. Here the sample spans 350,000 to 450,000 distinct CDR3 sequences, roughly 27% being singletons. Sequenced material: blood, either unsorted or a sorted T cell fraction (not recorded which). This clonotype was obtained from a male donor with ankylosing spondylitis. J is TRBJ2-1 and V is TRBV7-6; TRBD2 matches 9 bases. The CDR3, as DNA: TGTGCCAGCAGGACGAGGCGGGGGGGAGGTTACAATGAGCAGTTCTTC. It specifies CASRTRRGGGYNEQFF. Full variable domain (remainder filled in from reference TRBV7-6 and TRBJ2-1): GAGVSQSPRYKVTKRGQDVALRCDPISGHVSLYWYRQALGQGPEFLTYFNYEAQQDKSGLPNDRFSAERPEGSISTLTIQRTEQRDSAMYRCASRTRRGGGYNEQFFGPGTRLTVL.